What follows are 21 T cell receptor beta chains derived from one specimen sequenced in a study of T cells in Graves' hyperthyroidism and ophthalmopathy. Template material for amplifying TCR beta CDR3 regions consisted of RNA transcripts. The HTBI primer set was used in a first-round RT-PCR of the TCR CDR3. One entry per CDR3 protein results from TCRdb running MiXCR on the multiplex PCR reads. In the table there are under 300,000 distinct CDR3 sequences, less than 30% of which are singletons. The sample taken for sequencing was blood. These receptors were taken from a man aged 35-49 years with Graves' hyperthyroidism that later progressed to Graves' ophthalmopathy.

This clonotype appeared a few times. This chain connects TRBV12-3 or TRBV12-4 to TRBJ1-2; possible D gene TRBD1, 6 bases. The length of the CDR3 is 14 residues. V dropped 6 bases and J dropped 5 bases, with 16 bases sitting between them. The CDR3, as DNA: TGTGCCAGCAGGCCGAGCGGGGGGCGGTATGGCTACACCTTC. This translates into CASRPSGGRYGYTF.

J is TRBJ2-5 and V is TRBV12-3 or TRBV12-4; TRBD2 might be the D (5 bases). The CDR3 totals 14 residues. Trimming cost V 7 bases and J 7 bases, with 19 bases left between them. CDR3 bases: TGTGCCAGCAAAAAAGGGCCCGGGGAAGGGACCCAGTACTTC. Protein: CASKKGPGEGTQYF.

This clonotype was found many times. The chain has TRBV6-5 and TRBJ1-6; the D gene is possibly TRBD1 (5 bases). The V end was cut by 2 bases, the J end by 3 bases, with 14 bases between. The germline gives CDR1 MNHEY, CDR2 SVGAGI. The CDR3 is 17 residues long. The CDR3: CASSYLRATFYNSPLHF. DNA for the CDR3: TGTGCCAGCAGTTACCTCAGGGCGACATTCTATAATTCACCCCTCCACTTT.

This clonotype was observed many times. For the CDR3, the DNA is TGTGCCAGCAGCCCCCTCGGAGGGCCCGAAGAGACCCAGTACTTC. Translated, it gives CASSPLGGPEETQYF. V and J are TRBV7-9 and TRBJ2-5, with D maybe TRBD2 (6 bases). CDR1 is SEHNR, CDR2 FQNEAQ, per germline (reference sequence). The V end was cut by 5 bases, the J end by 3 bases, with 16 bases between. The CDR3 spans 15 residues.

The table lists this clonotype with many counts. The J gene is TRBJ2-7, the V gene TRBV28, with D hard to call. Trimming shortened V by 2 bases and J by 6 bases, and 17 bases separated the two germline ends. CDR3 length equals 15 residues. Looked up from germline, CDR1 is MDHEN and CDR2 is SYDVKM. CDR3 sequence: CASSLMTETLGEQYF. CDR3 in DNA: TGTGCCAGCAGTTTAATGACCGAAACCCTCGGCGAGCAGTACTTC.

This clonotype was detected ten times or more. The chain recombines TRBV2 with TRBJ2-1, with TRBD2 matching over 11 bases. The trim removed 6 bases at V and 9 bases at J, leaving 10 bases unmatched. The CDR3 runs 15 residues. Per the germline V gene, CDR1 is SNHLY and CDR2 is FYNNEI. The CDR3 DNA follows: TGTGCCAGCAGAACGACTAGCGGGACGTATGGTGAGCAGTTCTTC. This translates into CASRTTSGTYGEQFF.

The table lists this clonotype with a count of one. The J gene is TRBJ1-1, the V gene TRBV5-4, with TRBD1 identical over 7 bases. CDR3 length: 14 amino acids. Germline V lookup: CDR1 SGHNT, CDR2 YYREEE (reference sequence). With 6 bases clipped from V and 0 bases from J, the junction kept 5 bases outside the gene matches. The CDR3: CASKTGTMNTEAFF. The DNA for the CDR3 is TGTGCCAGCAAGACAGGGACCATGAACACTGAAGCTTTCTTT. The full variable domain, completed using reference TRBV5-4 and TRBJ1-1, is ETGVTQSPTHLIKTRGQQVTLRCSSQSGHNTVSWYQQALGQGPQFIFQYYREEENGRGNFPPRFSGLQFPNYSSELNVNALELDDSALYLCASKTGTMNTEAFFGQGTRLTVV.

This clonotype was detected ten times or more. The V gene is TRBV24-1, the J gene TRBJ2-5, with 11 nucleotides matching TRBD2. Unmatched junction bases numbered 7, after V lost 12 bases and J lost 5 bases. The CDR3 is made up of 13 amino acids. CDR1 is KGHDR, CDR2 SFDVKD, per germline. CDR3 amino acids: CAVSSGRMETQYF. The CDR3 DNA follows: TGTGCCGTATCTAGCGGGAGGATGGAGACCCAGTACTTC.

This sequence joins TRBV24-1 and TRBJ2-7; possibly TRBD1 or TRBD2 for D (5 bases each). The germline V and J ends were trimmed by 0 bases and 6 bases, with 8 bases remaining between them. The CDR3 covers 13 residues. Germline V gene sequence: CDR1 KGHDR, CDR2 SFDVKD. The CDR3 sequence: CATSDLPGTEQYF. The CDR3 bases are TGTGCCACCAGTGATTTGCCGGGGACCGAGCAGTACTTC.

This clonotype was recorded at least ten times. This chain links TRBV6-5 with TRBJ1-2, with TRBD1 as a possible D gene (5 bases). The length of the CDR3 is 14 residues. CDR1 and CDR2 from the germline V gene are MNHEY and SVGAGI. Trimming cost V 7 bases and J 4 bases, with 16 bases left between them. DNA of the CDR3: TGTGCCAGCAATCGTCCGGGGGTCGGCTATGGCTACACCTTC. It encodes CASNRPGVGYGYTF.

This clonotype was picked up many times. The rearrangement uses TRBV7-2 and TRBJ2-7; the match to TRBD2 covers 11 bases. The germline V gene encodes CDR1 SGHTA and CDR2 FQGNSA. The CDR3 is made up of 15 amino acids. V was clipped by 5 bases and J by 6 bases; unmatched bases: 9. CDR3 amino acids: CASSPMTSGTLEQYF. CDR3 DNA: TGTGCCAGCAGCCCAATGACTAGCGGGACCCTCGAGCAGTACTTC. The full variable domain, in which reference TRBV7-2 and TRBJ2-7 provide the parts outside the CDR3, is GAGVSQSPSNKVTEKGKDVELRCDPISGHTALYWYRQSLGQGLEFLIYFQGNSAPDKSGLPSDRFSAERTGGSVSTLTIQRTQQEDSAVYLCASSPMTSGTLEQYFGPGTRLTVT.

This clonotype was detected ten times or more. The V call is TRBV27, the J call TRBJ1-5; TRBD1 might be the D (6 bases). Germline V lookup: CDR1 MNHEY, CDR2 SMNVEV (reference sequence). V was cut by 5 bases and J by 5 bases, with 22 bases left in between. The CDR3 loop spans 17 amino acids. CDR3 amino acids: CASSMPPGNRDYQPQHF. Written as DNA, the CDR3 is TGTGCCAGCAGTATGCCCCCCGGGAACAGGGATTATCAGCCCCAGCATTTT.

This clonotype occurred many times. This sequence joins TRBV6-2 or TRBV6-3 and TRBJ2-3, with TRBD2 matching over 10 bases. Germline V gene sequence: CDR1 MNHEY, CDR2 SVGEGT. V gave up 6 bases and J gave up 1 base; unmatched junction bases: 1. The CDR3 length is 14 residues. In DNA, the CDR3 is TGTGCCAGCAGGCTAGCGGGAGGCACAGATACGCAGTATTTT. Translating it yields CASRLAGGTDTQYF.

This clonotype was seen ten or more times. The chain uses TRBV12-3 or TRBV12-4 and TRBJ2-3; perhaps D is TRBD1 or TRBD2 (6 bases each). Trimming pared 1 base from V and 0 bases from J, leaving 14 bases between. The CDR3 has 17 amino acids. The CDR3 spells CASSLGPWGASTDTQYF. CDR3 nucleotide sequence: TGTGCCAGCAGTTTAGGTCCCTGGGGGGCTAGCACAGATACGCAGTATTTT.

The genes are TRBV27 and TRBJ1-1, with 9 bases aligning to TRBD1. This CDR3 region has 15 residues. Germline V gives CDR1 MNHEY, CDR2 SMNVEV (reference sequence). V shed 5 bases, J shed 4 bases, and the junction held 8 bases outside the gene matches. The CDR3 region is CASSPDRGMSTEAFF. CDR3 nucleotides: TGTGCCAGCAGTCCCGACAGGGGGATGAGCACTGAAGCTTTCTTT.

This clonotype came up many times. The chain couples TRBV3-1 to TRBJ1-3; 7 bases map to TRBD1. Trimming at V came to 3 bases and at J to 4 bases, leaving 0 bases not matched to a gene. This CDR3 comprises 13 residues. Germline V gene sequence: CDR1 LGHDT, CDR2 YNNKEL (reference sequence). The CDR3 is CASSQDRGNTIYF. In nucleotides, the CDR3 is TGTGCCAGCAGCCAGGACAGGGGAAACACCATATATTTT. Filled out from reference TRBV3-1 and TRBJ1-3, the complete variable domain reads DTAVSQTPKYLVTQMGNDKSIKCEQNLGHDTMYWYKQDSKKFLKIMFSYNNKELIINETVPNRFSPKSPDKAHLNLHINSLELGDSAVYFCASSQDRGNTIYFGEGSWLTVV.

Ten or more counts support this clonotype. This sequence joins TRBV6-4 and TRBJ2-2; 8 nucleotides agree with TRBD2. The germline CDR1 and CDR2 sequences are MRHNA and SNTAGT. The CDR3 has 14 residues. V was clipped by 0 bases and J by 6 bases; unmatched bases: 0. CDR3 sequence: CASSDSTSAGELFF. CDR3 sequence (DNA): TGTGCCAGCAGTGACTCGACTAGCGCCGGGGAGCTGTTTTTT.

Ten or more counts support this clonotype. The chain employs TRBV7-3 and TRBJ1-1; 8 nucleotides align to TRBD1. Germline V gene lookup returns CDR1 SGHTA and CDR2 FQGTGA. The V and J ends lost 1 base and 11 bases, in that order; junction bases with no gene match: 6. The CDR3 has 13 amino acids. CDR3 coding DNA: TGTGCCAGCAGCTTAAATCAGGGGGCGGAGGCTTTCTTT. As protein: CASSLNQGAEAFF.

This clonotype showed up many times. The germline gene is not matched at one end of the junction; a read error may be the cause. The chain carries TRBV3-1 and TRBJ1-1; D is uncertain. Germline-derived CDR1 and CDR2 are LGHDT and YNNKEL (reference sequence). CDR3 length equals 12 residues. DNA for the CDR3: TGTGCCAGCAGCCAAGATAGCCGCCCCCGAATCTTT. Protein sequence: CASSQDSRPRIF.

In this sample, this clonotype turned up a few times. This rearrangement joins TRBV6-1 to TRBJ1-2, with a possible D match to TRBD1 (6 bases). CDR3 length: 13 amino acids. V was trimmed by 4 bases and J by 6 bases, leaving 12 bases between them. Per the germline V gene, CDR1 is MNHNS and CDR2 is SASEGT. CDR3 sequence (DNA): TGTGCCAGCAGTGCGAGGGGGGAGGATGGCTACACCTTC. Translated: CASSARGEDGYTF.

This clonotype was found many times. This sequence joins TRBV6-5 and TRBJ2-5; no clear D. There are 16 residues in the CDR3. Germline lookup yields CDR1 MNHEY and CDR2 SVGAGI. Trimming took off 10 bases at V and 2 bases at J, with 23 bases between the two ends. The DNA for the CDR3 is TGTGCCAACATTCCTCTACAAGAATCAGAACAAGAGACCCAGTACTTC. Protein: CANIPLQESEQETQYF.